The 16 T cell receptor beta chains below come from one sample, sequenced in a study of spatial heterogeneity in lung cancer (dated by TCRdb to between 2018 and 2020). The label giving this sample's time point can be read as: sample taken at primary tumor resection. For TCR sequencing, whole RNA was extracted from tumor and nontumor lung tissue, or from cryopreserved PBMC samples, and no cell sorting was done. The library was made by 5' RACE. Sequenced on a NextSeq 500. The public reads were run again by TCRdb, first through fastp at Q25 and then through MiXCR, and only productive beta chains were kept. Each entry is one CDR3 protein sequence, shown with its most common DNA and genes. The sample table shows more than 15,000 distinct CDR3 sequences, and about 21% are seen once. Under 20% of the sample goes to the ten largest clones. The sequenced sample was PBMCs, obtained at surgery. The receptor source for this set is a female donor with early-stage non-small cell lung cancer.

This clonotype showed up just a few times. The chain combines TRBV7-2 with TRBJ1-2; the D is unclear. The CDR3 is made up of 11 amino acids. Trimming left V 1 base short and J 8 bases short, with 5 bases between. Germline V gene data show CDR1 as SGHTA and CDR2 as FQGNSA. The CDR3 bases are TGTGCCAGCAGCTTAGTGGAGGGCTACACCTTC. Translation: CASSLVEGYTF.

The CDR3 DNA reads TGTGCCAGCTCGGGAGATTATAGCAATCAGCCCCAGCATTTT. Amino acids: CASSGDYSNQPQHF. The J gene is TRBJ1-5, the V gene TRBV6-1; the D is unclear. The ends were cut back, 8 bases at V and 0 bases at J, with 11 bases in the middle. The V gene's germline CDR1 is MNHNS and CDR2 SASEGT. This CDR3 is 14 amino acids long.

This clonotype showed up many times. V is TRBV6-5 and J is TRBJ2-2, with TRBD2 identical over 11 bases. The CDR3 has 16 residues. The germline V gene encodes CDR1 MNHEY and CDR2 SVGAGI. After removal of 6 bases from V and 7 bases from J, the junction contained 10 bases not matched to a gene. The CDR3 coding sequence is TGTGCCAGCAGGAATGTAGCGGGAGGGCCCCACGGGGAGCTGTTTTTT. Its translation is CASRNVAGGPHGELFF.

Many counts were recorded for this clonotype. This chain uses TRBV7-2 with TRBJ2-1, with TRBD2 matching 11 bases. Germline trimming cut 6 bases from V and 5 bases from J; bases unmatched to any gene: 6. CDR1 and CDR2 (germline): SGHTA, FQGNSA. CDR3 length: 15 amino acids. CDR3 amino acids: CASRTSGSQNNEQFF. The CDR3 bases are TGTGCCAGCAGAACTAGCGGGAGTCAGAACAATGAGCAGTTCTTC.

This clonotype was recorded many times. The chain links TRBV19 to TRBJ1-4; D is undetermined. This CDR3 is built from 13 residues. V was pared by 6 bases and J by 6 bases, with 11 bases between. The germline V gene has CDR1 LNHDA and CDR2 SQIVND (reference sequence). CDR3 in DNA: TGTGCCAGTAGAAGGACGACGTATGAAAAACTGTTTTTT. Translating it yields CASRRTTYEKLFF.

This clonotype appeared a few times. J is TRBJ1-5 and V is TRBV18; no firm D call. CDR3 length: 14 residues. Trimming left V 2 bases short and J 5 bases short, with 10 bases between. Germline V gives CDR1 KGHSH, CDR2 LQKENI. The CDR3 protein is CASSPVNRHQPQHF. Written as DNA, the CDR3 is TGTGCCAGCTCACCAGTCAACCGCCATCAGCCCCAGCATTTT. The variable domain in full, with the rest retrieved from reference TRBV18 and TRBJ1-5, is NAGVMQNPRHLVRRRGQEARLRCSPMKGHSHVYWYRQLPEEGLKFMVYLQKENIIDESGMPKERFSAEFPKEGPSILRIQQVVRGDSAAYFCASSPVNRHQPQHFGDGTRLSIL.

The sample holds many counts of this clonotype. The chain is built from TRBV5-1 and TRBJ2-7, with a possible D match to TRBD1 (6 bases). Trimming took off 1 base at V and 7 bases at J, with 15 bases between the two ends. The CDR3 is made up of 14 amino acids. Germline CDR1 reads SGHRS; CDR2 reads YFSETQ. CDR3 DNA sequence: TGCGCCAGCAGCTTGTACAGGGATGTGGAAGAGCAGTACTTC. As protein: CASSLYRDVEEQYF.

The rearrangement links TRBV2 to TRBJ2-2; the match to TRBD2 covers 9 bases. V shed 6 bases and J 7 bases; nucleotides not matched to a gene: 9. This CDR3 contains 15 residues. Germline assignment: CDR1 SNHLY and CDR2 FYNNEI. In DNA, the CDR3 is TGTGCCAGCAGAAAAATAGCGGGAGTAGGCGGGGAGCTGTTTTTT. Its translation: CASRKIAGVGGELFF.

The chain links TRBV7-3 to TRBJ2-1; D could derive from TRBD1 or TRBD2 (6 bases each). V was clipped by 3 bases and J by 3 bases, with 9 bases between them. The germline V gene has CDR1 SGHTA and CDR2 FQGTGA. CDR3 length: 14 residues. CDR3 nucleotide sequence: TGTGCCAGCAGCTTCAGGGGAGGCTACAATGAGCAGTTCTTC. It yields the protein CASSFRGGYNEQFF. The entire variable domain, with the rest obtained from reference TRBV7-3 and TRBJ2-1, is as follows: GAGVSQTPSNKVTEKGKYVELRCDPISGHTALYWYRQSLGQGPEFLIYFQGTGAADDSGLPNDRFFAVRPEGSVSTLKIQRTERGDSAVYLCASSFRGGYNEQFFGPGTRLTVL.

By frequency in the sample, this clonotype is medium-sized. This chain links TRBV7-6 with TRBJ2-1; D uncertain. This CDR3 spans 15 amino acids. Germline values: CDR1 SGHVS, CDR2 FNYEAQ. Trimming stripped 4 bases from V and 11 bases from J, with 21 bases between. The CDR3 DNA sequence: TGTGCCAGCAGCTCCCAGACGGGTCCTTTTGGGAAGCAGTTCTTC. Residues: CASSSQTGPFGKQFF.

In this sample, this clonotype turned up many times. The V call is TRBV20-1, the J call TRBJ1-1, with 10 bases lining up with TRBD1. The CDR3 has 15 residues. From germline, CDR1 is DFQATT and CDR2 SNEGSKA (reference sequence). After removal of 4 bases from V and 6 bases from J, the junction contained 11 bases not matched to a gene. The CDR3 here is CSAMDRGNLVSEAFF. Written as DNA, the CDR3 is TGCAGTGCTATGGACAGGGGGAATTTGGTTTCTGAAGCTTTCTTT.

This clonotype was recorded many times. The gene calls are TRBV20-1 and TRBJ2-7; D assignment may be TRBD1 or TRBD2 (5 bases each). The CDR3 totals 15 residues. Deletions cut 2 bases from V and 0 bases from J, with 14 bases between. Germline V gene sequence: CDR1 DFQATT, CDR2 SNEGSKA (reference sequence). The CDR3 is CSARPRDHSSYEQYF. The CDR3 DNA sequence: TGCAGTGCTAGACCCCGGGACCACAGCTCCTACGAGCAGTACTTC.

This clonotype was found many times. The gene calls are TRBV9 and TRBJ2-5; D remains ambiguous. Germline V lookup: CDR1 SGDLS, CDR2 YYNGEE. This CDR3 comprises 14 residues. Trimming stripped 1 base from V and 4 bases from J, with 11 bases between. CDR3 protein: CASSVQLPPETQYF. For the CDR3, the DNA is TGTGCCAGCAGCGTACAACTCCCCCCAGAGACCCAGTACTTC.

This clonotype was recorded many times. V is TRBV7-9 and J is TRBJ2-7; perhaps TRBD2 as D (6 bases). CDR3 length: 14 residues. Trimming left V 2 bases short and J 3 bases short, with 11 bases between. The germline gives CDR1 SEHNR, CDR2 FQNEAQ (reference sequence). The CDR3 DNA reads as TGTGCCAGCAGCTTATCGGTGGAGGGCTACGAGCAGTACTTC. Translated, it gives CASSLSVEGYEQYF.

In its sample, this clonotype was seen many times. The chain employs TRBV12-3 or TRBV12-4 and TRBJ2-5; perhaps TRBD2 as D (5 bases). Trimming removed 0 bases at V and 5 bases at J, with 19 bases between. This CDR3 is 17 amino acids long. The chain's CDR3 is CASSLARVARDGETQYF. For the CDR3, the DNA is TGTGCCAGCAGTTTAGCGCGAGTGGCCCGGGATGGGGAGACCCAGTACTTC.

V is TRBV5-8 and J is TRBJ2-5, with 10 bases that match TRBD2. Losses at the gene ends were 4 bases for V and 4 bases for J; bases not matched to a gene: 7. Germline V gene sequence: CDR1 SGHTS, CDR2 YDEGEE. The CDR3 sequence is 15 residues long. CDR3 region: CASSLRLAGLETQYF. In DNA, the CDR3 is TGTGCCAGCAGCCTTCGACTAGCGGGCTTAGAGACCCAGTACTTC.